The clone carrying this T cell receptor beta chain was found many times. Trimming took off 5 bases at V and 4 bases at J, with 15 bases between the two ends. The V gene's germline CDR1 is MGHDK and CDR2 SYGVNS. CDR3 length: 15 residues. This specimen comes from a study of blood T cells in healthy people across ages. PCR was performed a second time for about 7 to 11 cycles using a sample-barcoded 5' primer and a J-beta primer mix. MiXCR, run by TCRdb on the 5' RACE reads, gives a single entry per CDR3 protein. The sample lists around 850,000 distinct CDR3 sequences; approximately 35% were seen once. Source material: blood. J is TRBJ2-1 and V is TRBV25-1, with D unresolved. The clonotype comes from a man aged 18-30 years in good health. The CDR3 sequence: CASSPPRSGYNEQFF. The CDR3, as DNA: TGTGCCAGCAGTCCCCCCAGGAGTGGGTACAATGAGCAGTTCTTC.